This is a list of T cell receptor beta chains from one sample in a study of response to subunit inactivated influenza vaccine. TCRdb re-called the RT-PCR reads with MiXCR, one entry per CDR3 protein. The table shows about 300,000 distinct CDR3 sequences, with roughly 22% occurring only once. The sequencing used PBMCs from blood, collected about 19 months after vaccination. The receptors here all came from a man in his fifties or sixties who received an inactivated influenza vaccine. CDR3s include the opening cysteine and the closing phenylalanine or tryptophan. Each record gives: V gene, D gene, J gene, clone size, CDR3 protein, CDR3 DNA. The D gene is left open where the match is weak. Clone size is given for some rows only: seen once, a few or many times, or a class if the clone is expanded.

TRBV5-1	TRBD1	TRBJ1-1	few	CASSLQDRGTEAFF	TGCGCCAGCAGCTTGCAGGACAGGGGCACTGAAGCTTTCTTT
TRBV28	.	TRBJ2-7	.	CASADGYEQYF	TGTGCCAGCGCCGACGGATACGAGCAGTACTTC
TRBV12-3/TRBV12-4	TRBD1	TRBJ1-5	.	CASSLLDRGLLYSNQPQHF	TGTGCCAGCAGTTTGCTGGACAGGGGGCTCCTATATAGCAATCAGCCCCAGCATTTT
TRBV20-1	TRBD1	TRBJ2-1	.	CSAREADRRNEQFF	TGCAGTGCTAGAGAGGCGGACAGGCGGAATGAGCAGTTCTTC
TRBV29-1	TRBD2	TRBJ2-3	few	CSVASGSSTDTQYF	TGCAGCGTCGCCAGCGGGAGTAGCACAGATACGCAGTATTTT
TRBV20-1	.	TRBJ1-2	.	CSASPQRFWGYTF	TGCAGTGCTAGTCCACAACGGTTCTGGGGCTACACCTTC
TRBV4-3	.	TRBJ2-2	many	CASSQGWPANTGELFF	TGCGCCAGCAGCCAAGGATGGCCGGCGAACACCGGGGAGCTGTTTTTT
TRBV5-1	TRBD1	TRBJ1-5	many	CASSITGTVNQPQHF	TGCGCCAGCAGCATTACCGGGACAGTCAATCAGCCCCAGCATTTT
TRBV30	.	TRBJ2-1	.	CAWSGYRVDNEQFF	TGTGCCTGGAGTGGGTACAGGGTGGACAATGAGCAGTTCTTC
TRBV3-1	.	TRBJ1-1	many	CASSQIEGNTEAFF	TGTGCCAGCAGCCAAATTGAAGGGAACACTGAAGCTTTCTTT